The 30 T cell receptor beta chains below all came from one sample that was sequenced in a study of T cell clonality in common variable immunodeficiency. Sequencing used immunoSEQ multiplex PCR; TCRdb keeps in-frame clones, though not all of them. Listed for the sample are about 37,000 clones, none seen a single time. Sequenced input: peripheral blood mononuclear cells. The receptors stem from a person aged 18-70 years in good health.

This clone was recorded at least ten times. The CDR3 goes on 3 residues after the read ends, and that part is filled in from the germline J gene. V usage is TRBV7-8 and J usage is TRBJ2-3; 12 bases align to TRBD2. This CDR3 comprises 16 residues. V dropped 5 bases and J dropped 4; count of bases not matched to a gene: 7. In germline, CDR1 is SGHVS, CDR2 FQNEAQ. CDR3 sequence reads: CASSDGLAGNPDTQYF. The covered CDR3 bases are TGTGCCAGCAGCGACGGACTAGCGGGAAATCCAGATACG.

This clone was detected many times. CDR3 region: CASSPDRGSYNEQFF. The part of the CDR3 DNA that was read is TGTGCCAGCAGCCCCGACAGGGGTTCCTACAATGAG. V is TRBV7-2 and J is TRBJ2-1, with 8 nucleotides matching TRBD1. The CDR3 end is not reached by the read, which stops 3 residues before it; the germline J gene fills it in. Looked up from germline, CDR1 is SGHTA and CDR2 is FQGNSA. The CDR3 length is 15 residues. V shed 5 bases, J shed 1 base, and the junction held 4 bases outside the gene matches. Variable domain in full (rest from reference TRBV7-2 and TRBJ2-1): GAGVSQSPSNKVTEKGKDVELRCDPISGHTALYWYRQSLGQGLEFLIYFQGNSAPDKSGLPSDRFSAERTGGSVSTLTIQRTQQEDSAVYLCASSPDRGSYNEQFFGPGTRLTVL.

This clone occurred a few times. CDR3 region: CAWSRQGNEKLFF. The sequenced CDR3 bases are TGTGCCTGGAGTCGGCAGGGAAACGAAAAA. This sequence joins TRBV30 and TRBJ1-4, with a tentative D call TRBD1 (5 bases). Read sequence stops 3 residues before the CDR3 end, and the germline J gene provides the missing end. Germline CDR1 GTSNPN, CDR2 SVGIG (reference sequence). V was clipped by 2 bases and J by 8 bases, with 12 bases between them. The CDR3 has 13 amino acids.

This clone was observed at least ten times. The sequenced fragment ends 3 residues before the CDR3 boundary, so the rest is inferred from the germline J gene. The chain recombines TRBV6-2 or TRBV6-3 with TRBJ2-3; tentative D call: TRBD2 (5 bases). The germline V gene encodes CDR1 MNHEY and CDR2 SVGEGT. The V and J ends lost 7 bases and 4 bases respectively, with 9 bases between them. The length of the CDR3 is 12 residues. CDR3 region: CASTHGADTQYF. Incomplete CDR3 DNA: TGTGCCAGCACCCACGGGGCAGATACG.

This clone has at least ten counts. The CDR3 end lies 3 residues beyond the end of the read and is filled in from the germline J gene. The chain is built from TRBV5-4 and TRBJ2-5; the D gene is possibly TRBD1 (5 bases). The V and J ends lost 2 bases and 4 bases respectively, with 9 bases between them. This CDR3 is built from 13 residues. CDR1 and CDR2 from the germline V gene are SGHNT and YYREEE (reference sequence). The DNA read from the CDR3 is TGTGCCAGCAGCTTTAGTAGGGGAGAGACC. It specifies CASSFSRGET. In full, the CDR3 is CASSFSRGETQYF.

This clone appeared many times. Coverage ceases 3 residues before the CDR3 finishes, and the germline J gene fills in the end. The chain couples TRBV18 to TRBJ2-3; D is ambiguous. The V and J ends lost 2 bases and 4 bases respectively, with 13 bases between them. Germline V gene data show CDR1 as KGHSH and CDR2 as LQKENI. The CDR3 is 15 residues long. The CDR3 is CASSPAHTVADTQYF. The part of the CDR3 DNA that was read is TGTGCCAGCTCACCAGCTCATACGGTGGCAGATACG. Together with reference TRBV18 and TRBJ2-3, the CDR3 gives the full variable domain: NAGVMQNPRHLVRRRGQEARLRCSPMKGHSHVYWYRQLPEEGLKFMVYLQKENIIDESGMPKERFSAEFPKEGPSILRIQQVVRGDSAAYFCASSPAHTVADTQYFGPGTRLTVL.

This clone has a handful of counts. The observed sequence ends 3 residues before the CDR3 terminus, with the missing tail filled in from the germline J gene. The chain has TRBV7-9 and TRBJ1-6; TRBD1 matches at 10 bases. The CDR3 has 15 residues. The V gene's germline CDR1 is SEHNR and CDR2 FQNEAQ (reference sequence). The V and J ends lost 5 bases and 8 bases, in that order; junction bases with no gene match: 6. The DNA read from the CDR3 is TGTGCCAGCAGCCCCGGGACAGGGGTGGATTCACCC. Its protein product is CASSPGTGVDSP. The whole CDR3 reads CASSPGTGVDSPLHF. Filled out from reference TRBV7-9 and TRBJ1-6, the complete variable domain reads DTGVSQNPRHKITKRGQNVTFRCDPISEHNRLYWYRQTLGQGPEFLTYFQNEAQLEKSRLLSDRFSAERPKGSFSTLEIQRTEQGDSAMYLCASSPGTGVDSPLHFGNGTRLTVT.

This clone was recorded at least ten times. The CDR3 end falls 3 residues outside the read, so it is completed with the germline J gene. V is TRBV5-4 and J is TRBJ2-5; 10 nucleotides match TRBD2. Per germline, CDR1 SGHNT and CDR2 YYREEE (reference sequence). CDR3 length: 14 amino acids. V trimming: 0 bases; J trimming: 4 bases; junction bases outside the gene matches: 0. The chain's CDR3 is CASSLGLAGETQYF. The DNA read from the CDR3 is TGTGCCAGCAGCTTGGGACTAGCGGGAGAGACC. Full variable domain (remainder filled in from reference TRBV5-4 and TRBJ2-5): ETGVTQSPTHLIKTRGQQVTLRCSSQSGHNTVSWYQQALGQGPQFIFQYYREEENGRGNFPPRFSGLQFPNYSSELNVNALELDDSALYLCASSLGLAGETQYFGPGTRLLVL.

This clone was counted at least ten times. Read sequence stops 3 residues before the CDR3 end, and the germline J gene provides the missing end. The chain employs TRBV30 and TRBJ1-2; 7 positions agree with TRBD1. V was clipped by 0 bases and J by 6 bases; unmatched bases: 4. CDR1 and CDR2 from the germline V gene are GTSNPN and SVGIG (reference sequence). The CDR3 is 13 residues long. The CDR3 reads CAWSVRGTDGYTF. CDR3 bases read: TGTGCCTGGAGTGTACGCGGGACAGATGGC.

At least ten counts were recorded for this clone. The CDR3 end falls 3 residues outside the read, so it is completed with the germline J gene. The chain uses TRBV11-2 and TRBJ2-1, with D hard to call. The CDR3 covers 14 residues. Germline CDR1 SGHAT, CDR2 FQNNGV. With 5 bases removed from V and 4 bases from J, the gap between germline ends came to 12 bases. The covered CDR3 bases are TGTGCCAGCAGCCCCCCCCTCTCGTACAATGAG. Amino acids: CASSPPLSYNE. The whole CDR3 is CASSPPLSYNEQFF.

The sample holds a few counts of this clone. The read terminates 3 residues ahead of where the CDR3 ends, so the germline J gene completes it. The chain employs TRBV10-3 and TRBJ1-6, with TRBD1 identical over 10 bases. CDR3 length equals 15 residues. Looked up from germline, CDR1 is ENHRY and CDR2 is SYGVKD. V shed 6 bases, J shed 6 bases, and the junction held 5 bases outside the gene matches. CDR3 DNA (partial): TGTGCCATCAGCTTAGGGACAGGGGTTAATTCACCC. Residues: CAISLGTGVNSP. The full CDR3 is CAISLGTGVNSPLHF.

This clone was recorded many times. The read ends 3 residues shy of where the CDR3 ends; the end is completed using the germline J gene. The chain couples TRBV7-9 to TRBJ2-1, with 9 positions matching TRBD1. The ends lost 2 bases at V and 7 bases at J; junction bases unmatched: 6. CDR3 length: 15 amino acids. Germline CDR1 SEHNR, CDR2 FQNEAQ (reference sequence). The CDR3 region is CASSLQGTGLNEQFF. The part of the CDR3 DNA that was read is TGTGCCAGCAGCTTACAGGGGACAGGGCTAAATGAG.

This clone was observed at least ten times. The read gets to within 3 residues of the CDR3 end, and the germline J gene fills in the rest. V usage is TRBV5-1 and J usage is TRBJ2-7; 9 bases line up with TRBD2. V shed 2 bases and J 0 bases; nucleotides not matched to a gene: 3. The germline V gene encodes CDR1 SGHRS and CDR2 YFSETQ. The CDR3 has 15 residues. The CDR3: CASSFSSGSSYEQYF. The sequenced part of the CDR3 DNA is TGCGCCAGCAGCTTCAGTAGCGGGAGCTCCTACGAG. The full variable domain, rest sourced from reference TRBV5-1 and TRBJ2-7, is KAGVTQTPRYLIKTRGQQVTLSCSPISGHRSVSWYQQTPGQGLQFLFEYFSETQRNKGNFPGRFSGRQFSNSRSEMNVSTLELGDSALYLCASSFSSGSSYEQYFGPGTRLTVT.

This clone showed up many times. Read coverage stops 3 residues before the CDR3 terminus; the germline J gene supplies the remainder. J is TRBJ2-3 and V is TRBV13; 10 nucleotides align to TRBD2. V shed 4 bases, J shed 8 bases, and the junction held 3 bases outside the gene matches. The V gene's germline CDR1 is PRHDT and CDR2 FYEKMQ (reference sequence). The CDR3 extends over 13 amino acids. CDR3 loop: CASSSAGGGTQYF. The covered CDR3 bases are TGTGCCAGCAGCTCAGCGGGGGGGGGTACG.

This clone appeared many times. Sequencing ends 3 residues short of the CDR3 end; the germline J gene provides the rest. The chain recombines TRBV2 with TRBJ2-5, with 8 bases identical to TRBD2. The V gene end was trimmed by 6 bases and the J gene end by 7 bases; junction bases not matched to a gene: 13. The CDR3 consists of 15 residues. Germline V gives CDR1 SNHLY, CDR2 FYNNEI. CDR3 region: CASSPTSTSEGTQYF. The CDR3 bases that were read are TGTGCCAGCAGCCCTACTTCGACTAGCGAGGGGACC.

This clone was observed many times. The missing CDR3 end, 3 residues past where the read stops, is filled in from the germline J gene. This sequence joins TRBV10-3 and TRBJ2-1; 11 bases align to TRBD2. With 6 bases clipped from V and 5 bases from J, the junction kept 9 bases outside the gene matches. CDR3 size: 16 residues. Germline values: CDR1 ENHRY, CDR2 SYGVKD. The part of the CDR3 DNA that was read is TGTGCCATCAGGAAGACTAGCGGGAATGGGAACAATGAG. Protein: CAIRKTSGNGNNE. The whole CDR3 protein reads CAIRKTSGNGNNEQFF.

In this sample, this clone turned up many times. The read terminates 3 residues before the CDR3 end, so the remaining end is supplied by the germline J gene. This sequence joins TRBV3-1 (or the pseudogene TRBV3-2) and TRBJ2-3, with TRBD2 matching 8 bases. V dropped 5 bases and J dropped 1; count of bases not matched to a gene: 11. CDR1 is LGHDT, CDR2 YNNKEL, per germline (reference sequence). The CDR3 spans 17 residues. Incomplete CDR3 DNA: TGTGCCAGCAGCGACAACCTTCTAGCGGGCGGCACAGATACG. This gives the protein CASSDNLLAGGTDT. The entire CDR3 reads CASSDNLLAGGTDTQYF.

This clone was picked up many times. The read comes to an end 3 residues before the CDR3 does, leaving the germline J gene to fill in the end. This chain connects TRBV4-2 to TRBJ2-1, with a tentative D call TRBD2 (5 bases). The CDR3 loop spans 17 amino acids. V was clipped by 1 base and J by 0 bases, with 13 bases between them. CDR1 and CDR2 from the germline V gene are LGHNA and YNFKEQ. The sequenced part of the CDR3 DNA is TGTGCCAGCAGCCAAGGGTTAGCGCCTAGCTCCTACAATGAG. Residues: CASSQGLAPSSYNE. The entire CDR3 is CASSQGLAPSSYNEQFF.

This clone was counted at least ten times. The missing CDR3 end, 3 residues past where the read stops, is filled in from the germline J gene. V is TRBV5-4 and J is TRBJ2-5, with 9 bases that match TRBD2. CDR3 size: 14 residues. The V gene end was trimmed by 4 bases and the J gene end by 4 bases; junction bases not matched to a gene: 5. Germline V gives CDR1 SGHNT, CDR2 YYREEE (reference sequence). The CDR3 reads CASSPGLARETQYF. Partial CDR3 DNA: TGTGCCAGCAGCCCGGGACTAGCAAGAGAGACC.

This clone was counted many times. Sequencing ends 3 residues short of the CDR3 end; the germline J gene provides the rest. The chain employs TRBV20-1 and TRBJ1-3; D not certain. Trimming took off 1 base at V and 2 bases at J, with 9 bases between the two ends. From germline, CDR1 is DFQATT and CDR2 SNEGSKA (reference sequence). The CDR3 is 14 amino acids. CDR3: CSARVGGPGNTIYF. The part of the CDR3 DNA that was read is TGCAGTGCTAGAGTCGGCGGCCCTGGAAACACC.

Ten or more counts support this clone. The read terminates 3 residues before the CDR3 end, so the remaining end is supplied by the germline J gene. The chain joins TRBV18 to TRBJ2-3; 7 positions agree with TRBD2. Germline CDR1 is KGHSH and CDR2 is LQKENI. V shed 1 base, J shed 0 bases, and the junction held 4 bases outside the gene matches. CDR3 size: 16 residues. Here the CDR3 reads CASSPQGGSSTDTQYF. The CDR3 bases that were read are TGTGCCAGCTCACCACAAGGCGGGAGCAGCACAGATACG.

There are many counts of this clone. The observed sequence ends 3 residues before the CDR3 terminus, with the missing tail filled in from the germline J gene. The rearrangement uses TRBV14 and TRBJ1-3; D is perhaps TRBD1 (5 bases). The germline V and J ends were trimmed by 1 base and 3 bases, with 10 bases remaining between them. The germline CDR1 and CDR2 sequences are SGHDN and FVKESK. This CDR3 comprises 15 residues. CDR3 protein: CASSQGRADGNTIYF. The sequenced part of the CDR3 DNA is TGTGCCAGCAGCCAAGGCAGGGCTGATGGAAACACC.

This clone came up many times. The CDR3 extends 3 residues past the end of the read, so its final part is completed from the germline J gene. This chain connects TRBV27 to TRBJ2-3; TRBD2 aligns across 12 bases. V lost 8 bases and J lost 6; bases outside the gene matches: 18. CDR1 is MNHEY and CDR2 is SMNVEV in the germline V gene (reference sequence). The CDR3 has 18 residues. CDR3 amino acids: CASWRASVLAGGPDTQYF. Incomplete CDR3 DNA: TGTGCCAGCTGGAGGGCATCTGTTCTAGCGGGAGGGCCTGATACG.

A word on this clone: The read ends 3 residues shy of where the CDR3 ends; the end is completed using the germline J gene. This chain uses TRBV29-1 with TRBJ2-1; 7 bases match TRBD2. J gave up 0 bases and V 5 bases, and 4 bases lay outside the gene matches. The germline V gene encodes CDR1 SQVTM and CDR2 ANQGSEA. The CDR3 extends over 14 amino acids. The part of the CDR3 DNA that was read is TGCAGCGTTAAAGCGGGGAGCTCCTACAATGAG. The encoded protein is CSVKAGSSYNE. The entire CDR3 sequence reads CSVKAGSSYNEQFF.

This clone was recorded a few times. The CDR3 is cut off 3 residues early in the read; its end comes from the germline J gene. The genes are TRBV19 and TRBJ1-2; D perhaps matches TRBD1 (5 bases). The CDR3 is 14 amino acids. CDR1 and CDR2 from the germline V gene are LNHDA and SQIVND (reference sequence). The CDR3 loop is CASSMGTLSYDYTF. The sequenced CDR3 bases are TGTGCCAGTAGTATGGGGACTCTATCCTACGAC.

This clone was observed a few times. The CDR3 here is CASSLGVAGAYEQYF. The DNA read from the CDR3 is TGTGCCAGCAGCTTAGGGGTAGCGGGAGCCTACGAG. This rearrangement joins TRBV13 to TRBJ2-7; 9 bases are a match to TRBD2. The missing CDR3 end, 3 residues past where the read stops, is filled in from the germline J gene. Trimming removed 0 bases from V and 2 bases from J; junction bases left unmatched: 2. The CDR3 length is 15 residues. Germline V gives CDR1 PRHDT, CDR2 FYEKMQ (reference sequence).

This clone appeared many times. The read terminates 3 residues before the CDR3 end, so the remaining end is supplied by the germline J gene. The chain uses TRBV4-1 and TRBJ2-2, with 9 bases that match TRBD2. Germline lookup yields CDR1 MGHRA and CDR2 YSYEKL. The CDR3 runs 15 residues. The sequenced CDR3 bases are TGCGCCAGCAGCCAAGAGACTAGCGGTACTTTCGAG. Translating gives CASSQETSGTFE. The full CDR3 sequence reads CASSQETSGTFELFF.

This clone was found many times. Read sequence stops 3 residues before the CDR3 end, and the germline J gene provides the missing end. This chain uses TRBV2 with TRBJ1-4; a weak D match, TRBD1 (6 bases). Trimming shortened V by 8 bases and J by 0 bases, and 10 bases separated the two germline ends. The germline V gene has CDR1 SNHLY and CDR2 FYNNEI. The CDR3 loop spans 14 amino acids. CDR3 loop: CASRTVATNEKLFF. Partial CDR3 DNA: TGTGCCAGCCGGACAGTTGCAACTAATGAAAAA.

This clone was seen at least ten times. The read is 3 residues too short to cover the CDR3 end, so that end is filled in from the germline J gene. The chain couples TRBV20-1 to TRBJ2-6, with TRBD1 identical over 9 bases. The junction had 7 bases not matched to a gene; V was cut back by 6 bases and J by 1 base. This CDR3 is 16 amino acids long. The germline gives CDR1 DFQATT, CDR2 SNEGSKA (reference sequence). CDR3 DNA (partial): TGCAGTGCCCAAGGACAGGGGAGATCTGGGGCCAACGTC. Translating gives CSAQGQGRSGANV. The complete CDR3 reads CSAQGQGRSGANVLTF.

Ten or more counts support this clone. With the read ending 3 residues before the CDR3 end, the germline J gene is used to fill in that end. The chain carries TRBV7-9 and TRBJ2-7; no firm D call. V gave up 1 base and J gave up 0 bases, with 10 bases separating them. Germline CDR1 reads SEHNR; CDR2 reads FQNEAQ (reference sequence). CDR3 length equals 15 residues. The sequenced part of the CDR3 DNA is TGTGCCAGCAGCTTAGACCTCCTGGCCTCCTACGAG. Its protein product is CASSLDLLASYE. The entire CDR3 reads CASSLDLLASYEQYF. Drawing the rest from reference TRBV7-9 and TRBJ2-7, the complete variable domain is DTGVSQNPRHKITKRGQNVTFRCDPISEHNRLYWYRQTLGQGPEFLTYFQNEAQLEKSRLLSDRFSAERPKGSFSTLEIQRTEQGDSAMYLCASSLDLLASYEQYFGPGTRLTVT.